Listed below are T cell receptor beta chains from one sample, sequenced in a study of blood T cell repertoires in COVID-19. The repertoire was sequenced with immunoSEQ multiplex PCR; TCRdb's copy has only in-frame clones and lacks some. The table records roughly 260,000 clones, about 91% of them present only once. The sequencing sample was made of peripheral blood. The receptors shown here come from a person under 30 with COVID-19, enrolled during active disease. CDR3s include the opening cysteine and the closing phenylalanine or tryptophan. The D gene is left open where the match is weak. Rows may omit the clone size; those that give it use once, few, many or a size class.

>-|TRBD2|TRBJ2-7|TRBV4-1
CASSQILAGSSYEQYF
TGCGCCAGCAGCCAAATTCTAGCGGGAAGCTCCTACGAGCAGTACTTC
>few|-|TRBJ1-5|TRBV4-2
CASSQEGGALQPQHF
TGTGCCAGCAGCCAAGAAGGAGGGGCCCTTCAGCCCCAGCATTTT
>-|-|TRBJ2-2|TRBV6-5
CASSFSGYTGELFF
TGTGCCAGCAGTTTTTCAGGGTACACCGGGGAGCTGTTTTTT
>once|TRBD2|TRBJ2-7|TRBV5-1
CASTPSGSTYEQYF
TGCGCCAGCACCCCTAGCGGGAGTACCTACGAGCAGTACTTC
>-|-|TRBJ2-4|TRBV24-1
CATSGAEAKNIQYF
TGTGCCACCAGCGGAGCTGAAGCCAAAAACATTCAGTACTTC
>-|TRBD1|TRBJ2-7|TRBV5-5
CASSPIGTGKYYEQYF
TGTGCCAGCAGCCCAATAGGGACAGGGAAGTACTACGAGCAGTACTTC
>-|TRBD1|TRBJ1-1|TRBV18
CASSPDRDFTEAFF
TGTGCCAGCTCACCAGACAGGGATTTCACTGAAGCTTTCTTT
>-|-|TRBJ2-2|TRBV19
CASSIVGPGELFF
TGTGCCAGTAGTATCGTGGGCCCCGGGGAGCTGTTTTTT
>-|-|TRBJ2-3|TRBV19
CASSFSSTDTQYF
TGTGCCAGTAGTTTCTCCTCCACAGATACGCAGTATTTT
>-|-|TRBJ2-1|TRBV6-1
CASSDQYNEQFF
TGTGCCAGCAGTGACCAGTACAATGAGCAGTTCTTC
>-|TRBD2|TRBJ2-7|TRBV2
CATLLAGPAYEQYF
TGTGCCACCTTGTTAGCGGGCCCTGCCTACGAGCAGTACTTC
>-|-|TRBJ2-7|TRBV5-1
CASSPRDTLLYEQYF
TGCGCCAGCAGCCCCCGTGACACCCTACTCTACGAGCAGTACTTC
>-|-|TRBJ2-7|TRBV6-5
CASRRDSVAYEQYF
TGTGCCAGCAGGCGAGATAGCGTTGCCTACGAGCAGTACTTC
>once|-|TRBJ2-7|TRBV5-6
CASSGPRGQSYEQYF
TGTGCCAGCAGCGGACCGCGGGGCCAATCCTACGAGCAGTACTTC
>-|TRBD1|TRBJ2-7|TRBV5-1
CASSIGQGASYEQYF
TGCGCCAGCAGCATCGGACAGGGGGCGTCGTACGAGCAGTACTTC
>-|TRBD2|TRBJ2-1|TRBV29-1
CSVHPRLAGHNEQFF
TGCAGCGTTCACCCTAGGCTAGCGGGCCACAATGAGCAGTTCTTC
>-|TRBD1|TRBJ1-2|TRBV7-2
CASSARRDSNYGYTF
TGTGCCAGCAGCGCACGCCGGGACAGTAACTATGGCTACACCTTC
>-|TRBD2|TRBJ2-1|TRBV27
CASSLFAGTSGANEQFF
TGTGCCAGCAGTTTATTCGCCGGGACTAGCGGGGCCAATGAGCAGTTCTTC
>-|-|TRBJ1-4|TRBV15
CATSRDGSEDLEGEKLFF
TGTGCCACCAGCCGAGACGGCAGCGAAGATCTAGAGGGAGAAAAACTGTTTTTT
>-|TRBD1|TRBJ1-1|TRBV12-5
CASGTNPGQDPTMNTEAFF
TGTGCTAGTGGTACGAATCCGGGACAGGACCCAACAATGAACACTGAAGCTTTCTTT
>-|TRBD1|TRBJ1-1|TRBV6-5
CASGQWNTEAFF
TGTGCGTCGGGACAGTGGAACACTGAAGCTTTCTTT
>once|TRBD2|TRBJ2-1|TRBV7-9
CASSPSGSEQFF
TGTGCCAGCAGCCCTAGCGGGAGCGAGCAGTTCTTC
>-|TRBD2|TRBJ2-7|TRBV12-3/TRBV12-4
CASSLREFEQYF
TGTGCCAGCAGTCTGCGGGAGTTCGAGCAGTACTTC
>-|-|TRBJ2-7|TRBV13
CASSPGSRNEQYF
TGTGCCAGCAGTCCAGGCAGTAGGAACGAGCAGTACTTC
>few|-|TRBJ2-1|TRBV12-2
CASRLGDPGLAGGSIYNEQFF
TGTGCAAGTCGCTTAGGTGACCCGGGACTAGCGGGAGGGTCTATCTACAATGAGCAGTTCTTC
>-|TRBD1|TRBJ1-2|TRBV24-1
CATSLGTGYGYTF
TGTGCCACCAGTCTAGGGACAGGCTATGGCTACACCTTC
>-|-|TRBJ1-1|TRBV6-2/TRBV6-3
CASSPGRGGTEAFF
TGTGCCAGCAGTCCCGGGAGGGGGGGAACTGAAGCTTTCTTT
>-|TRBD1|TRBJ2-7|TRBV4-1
CASSQKASRGTGGYEQYF
TGCGCCAGCAGCCAGAAAGCGAGCCGGGGGACAGGGGGCTACGAGCAGTACTTC
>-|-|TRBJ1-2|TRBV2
CASSAPYTF
TGTGCCAGCAGTGCTCCGTACACCTTC
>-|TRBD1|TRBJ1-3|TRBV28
CASSSPGTGGGNTIYF
TGTGCCAGCAGTTCCCCCGGGACAGGGGGGGGAAACACCATATATTTT